This T cell receptor beta chain was documented in a study of shared clonotypes between healthy human individuals. Authors' processing steps: ImmunoSEQ output lacked quality scores and full-length reads, limiting matched filtering. Generated by immunoSEQ multiplex PCR, the TCRdb table keeps only in-frame clones and is missing some. The V and J calls and clone size were taken over from that table, and D and trimming were inferred from the DNA. The sample has just over 2,000,000 clones; about 95% are singletons. V shed 8 bases and J 6 bases; nucleotides not matched to a gene: 6. Germline V CDR1 and CDR2: SNHLY, FYNNEI. CDR3 length: 13 residues. To note about this clone: Its matching antigen is unknown.

Terminally differentiated effector memory CD45RA+ cells were excluded from the naive CD8 cells, which were CD45RO-negative and positively selected for CCR7. Donors comprised only Caucasian adults living in Nashville, Tennessee. Study-wide points: Clonotype sharing levels among donors were expected to vary with sequencing depth.

The V call is TRBV2, the J call TRBJ2-1; TRBD1 matches at 8 bases. Sample: naive CD8+ T cells sorted from blood. This receptor was taken from a young man in good health. The CDR3 nucleotides read TGTGCCAGCGAAGGACAGGGCGGCAATGAGCAGTTCTTC. Translating gives CASEGQGGNEQFF.